The sequence of this T cell receptor beta chain was determined in a study of T cells after yellow fever vaccination. CDR3 size: 12 residues. Trimming removed 0 bases from V and 4 bases from J, with 5 bases in between. From germline, CDR1 is SGHRS and CDR2 YFSETQ. MiXCR was run by TCRdb on the 5' RACE reads, yielding one entry per CDR3 protein. This repertoire shows about 400,000 distinct CDR3 sequences, under 7.5% found once; its top ten account for approximately 16%. V is TRBV5-1 and J is TRBJ2-7; no reliable D call. The receptor comes from a man younger than 45 who received the YFV17D yellow fever vaccine. This specimen consisted of PBMCs, obtained 5 days after the yellow fever booster vaccination. CDR3 residues: CASSLERYEQYF. CDR3 coding DNA: TGCGCCAGCAGCTTGGAGAGATACGAGCAGTACTTC. The full variable domain, its missing parts supplied by reference TRBV5-1 and TRBJ2-7, is KAGVTQTPRYLIKTRGQQVTLSCSPISGHRSVSWYQQTPGQGLQFLFEYFSETQRNKGNFPGRFSGRQFSNSRSEMNVSTLELGDSALYLCASSLERYEQYFGPGTRLTVT.